Following are 4 T cell receptor beta chains from one sample sequenced in a study of T cell responses to AZD1222 COVID-19 vaccine. Method: immunoSEQ multiplex PCR; TCRdb's copy keeps in-frame clones and lacks some. The sample has about 84,000 clones, about 85% seen once; the top ten hold about 1.6%. Here the sequenced sample was peripheral blood, taken on day 0 of AZD1222 vaccination. The source is an adult in good health.

The gene calls are TRBV4-3 and TRBJ1-5; D is possibly TRBD1 (6 bases). V was trimmed by 1 base and J by 2 bases, leaving 9 bases between them. The CDR3 consists of 15 residues. CDR1 and CDR2 from the germline V gene are LGHNA and YSLEER. The CDR3 DNA reads TGCGCCAGCAGCCAAGTAGCAGGGGGCAATCAGCCCCAGCATTTT. Translating it yields CASSQVAGGNQPQHF.

This clone came up once. The rearrangement joins TRBV6-1 to TRBJ2-5; D is unclear. Trimming cost V 1 base and J 9 bases, with 9 bases left between them. Germline V gene data show CDR1 as MNHNS and CDR2 as SASEGT. The CDR3 runs to 12 residues. CDR3 protein: CASSEGSSPQYF. The CDR3 DNA reads TGTGCCAGCAGTGAAGGGTCCAGTCCCCAGTACTTC.

The rearrangement links TRBV19 to TRBJ1-4; tentative D call: TRBD1 (6 bases). Germline values: CDR1 LNHDA, CDR2 SQIVND (reference sequence). The V gene lost 8 bases and the J gene lost 5 bases, with 15 bases spanning the gap. CDR3 length: 14 amino acids. CDR3 nucleotides: TGTGCCAGTGGGGAACAGGGCCAAAATGAAAAACTGTTTTTT. It translates to CASGEQGQNEKLFF.

The chain links TRBV6-5 to TRBJ1-1; TRBD1 matches 7 bases. The germline CDR1 and CDR2 sequences are MNHEY and SVGAGI. The CDR3 runs 15 residues. With 6 bases clipped from V and 0 bases from J, the junction kept 7 bases outside the gene matches. The CDR3 DNA reads as TGTGCCAGCAGGGCACGACAGGGATTGAACACTGAAGCTTTCTTT. The encoded protein is CASRARQGLNTEAFF.